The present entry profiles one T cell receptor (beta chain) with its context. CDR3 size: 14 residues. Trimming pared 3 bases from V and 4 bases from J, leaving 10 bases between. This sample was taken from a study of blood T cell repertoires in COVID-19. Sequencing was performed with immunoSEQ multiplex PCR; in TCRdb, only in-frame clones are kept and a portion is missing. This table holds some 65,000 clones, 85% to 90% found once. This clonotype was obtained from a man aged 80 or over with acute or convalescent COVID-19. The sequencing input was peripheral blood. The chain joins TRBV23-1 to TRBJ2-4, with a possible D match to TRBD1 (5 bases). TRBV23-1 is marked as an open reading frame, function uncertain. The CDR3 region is CASSQPTEKNIQYF. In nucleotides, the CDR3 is TGCGCCAGCAGTCAGCCGACAGAGAAAAACATTCAGTACTTC.